The 15 T cell receptor beta chains listed next were all sequenced from one sample in a study of T cell changes during pregnancy in multiple sclerosis. Profiling relied on immunoSEQ multiplex PCR, and the TCRdb table lists in-frame clones only, not all of them. The sample contains roughly 35,000 clones, 80% to 90% of which appear only once. The sample in question was CD4+ T cells from peripheral blood mononuclear cells, obtained before pregnancy. The receptors derive from a female donor with multiple sclerosis, enrolled in a pregnancy study.

The V gene is TRBV2, the J gene TRBJ1-5; D unclear. The germline V and J ends were trimmed by 4 bases and 4 bases, with 20 bases remaining between them. Germline V CDR1 and CDR2: SNHLY, FYNNEI. CDR3 length equals 17 residues. The CDR3 loop is CASSGMNTEARNQPQHF. The CDR3 bases are TGTGCCAGCAGTGGTATGAACACCGAAGCGCGAAATCAGCCCCAGCATTTT.

V gene TRBV27 combines with J gene TRBJ1-1; 7 positions agree with TRBD1. This CDR3 is built from 14 residues. With 6 bases clipped from V and 0 bases from J, the junction kept 4 bases outside the gene matches. CDR1 is MNHEY and CDR2 is SMNVEV in the germline V gene (reference sequence). In DNA, the CDR3 is TGTGCCAGCAGAAGACAGGGCCTGAACACTGAAGCTTTCTTT. It is translated as CASRRQGLNTEAFF.

The chain combines TRBV9 with TRBJ2-3; 7 bases fit TRBD1. This CDR3 has 17 residues. The germline V gene encodes CDR1 SGDLS and CDR2 YYNGEE. The J segment lost 1 base and the V segment lost 4 bases, leaving 12 bases of the junction unmatched. The CDR3 protein is CASSPNTGVWGTDTQYF. As DNA, the CDR3 is TGTGCCAGCAGCCCAAATACAGGGGTTTGGGGCACAGATACGCAGTATTTT.

The chain links TRBV28 to TRBJ1-3, with 7 bases matching TRBD1. The junction had 3 bases not matched to a gene; V was cut back by 4 bases and J by 0 bases. CDR1 is MDHEN and CDR2 is SYDVKM in the germline V gene. The CDR3 length is 15 residues. The CDR3 region is CASSSGQVSGNTIYF. The CDR3, as DNA: TGTGCCAGCAGTTCAGGACAGGTCTCTGGAAACACCATATATTTT.

The chain employs TRBV29-1 and TRBJ1-1, with 7 nucleotides matching TRBD1. Losses at the gene ends were 6 bases for V and 1 base for J; bases not matched to a gene: 5. Germline-derived CDR1 and CDR2 are SQVTM and ANQGSEA. The CDR3 runs to 13 residues. DNA of the CDR3: TGCAGCGTAATCCGGGACAGGAACACTGAAGCTTTCTTT. This encodes CSVIRDRNTEAFF. Full variable domain (rest looked up from reference TRBV29-1 and TRBJ1-1): SAVISQKPSRDICQRGTSLTIQCQVDSQVTMMFWYRQQPGQSLTLIATANQGSEATYESGFVIDKFPISRPNLTFSTLTVSNMSPEDSSIYLCSVIRDRNTEAFFGQGTRLTVV.

The chain uses TRBV5-1 and TRBJ2-1; possibly TRBD2 for D (6 bases). Germline lookup yields CDR1 SGHRS and CDR2 YFSETQ. Deletions cut 4 bases from V and 2 bases from J, with 28 bases between. This CDR3 has 20 amino acids. The CDR3 DNA is TGCGCCAGCAGCGGGGGTCTCAAAATTAGCGGACGAGAGCCCTACAATGAGCAGTTCTTC. As protein: CASSGGLKISGREPYNEQFF.

This clone was detected only once. This chain joins TRBV25-1 and TRBJ2-5; weak D call: TRBD1 (7 bases). Trimming pared 7 bases from V and 5 bases from J, leaving 11 bases between. The CDR3 length is 12 residues. Germline CDR1 reads MGHDK; CDR2 reads SYGVNS. The DNA for the CDR3 is TGTGCCAGCACAGGGGGGTACGAGACCCAGTACTTC. It yields the protein CASTGGYETQYF.

The CDR3 DNA follows: TGCAGCGTGAGAACAGGGGAATGGGACTATGGCTACACCTTC. It yields the protein CSVRTGEWDYGYTF. The rearrangement uses TRBV29-1 and TRBJ1-2; TRBD1 agrees at 7 bases. Germline loops: CDR1 SQVTM, CDR2 ANQGSEA. The CDR3 is 14 amino acids. The V gene end was trimmed by 6 bases and the J gene end by 3 bases; junction bases not matched to a gene: 10. The entire variable domain, with the rest obtained from reference TRBV29-1 and TRBJ1-2, is as follows: SAVISQKPSRDICQRGTSLTIQCQVDSQVTMMFWYRQQPGQSLTLIATANQGSEATYESGFVIDKFPISRPNLTFSTLTVSNMSPEDSSIYLCSVRTGEWDYGYTFGSGTRLTVV.

V is TRBV5-6 and J is TRBJ1-5; a weak D match, TRBD1 (6 bases). Germline V gene data show CDR1 as SGHDT and CDR2 as YYEEEE. V lost 0 bases, J lost 6 bases, and 13 bases lay in between. The CDR3 length is 15 residues. This CDR3 reads CASSLVGGPGQPQHF. CDR3 bases: TGTGCCAGCAGCTTGGTTGGGGGCCCGGGTCAGCCCCAGCATTTT.

The count of this clone is one. The chain recombines TRBV10-3 with TRBJ2-7; 9 bases align to TRBD1. Germline V gene data show CDR1 as ENHRY and CDR2 as SYGVKD. Unmatched junction bases numbered 9, after V lost 4 bases and J lost 5 bases. The CDR3 extends over 15 amino acids. CDR3 region: CAISAERDRGNEQYF. The CDR3 DNA follows: TGTGCCATCAGTGCGGAGCGTGACAGGGGGAACGAGCAGTACTTC.

The chain employs TRBV10-1 and TRBJ1-1; 11 bases map to TRBD1. The J segment lost 9 bases and the V segment lost 2 bases, leaving 8 bases of the junction unmatched. The CDR3 is 15 amino acids. From germline, CDR1 is WNHNN and CDR2 SYGVQD (reference sequence). This CDR3 is CASSENSGTGGKAFF. The CDR3 bases are TGCGCCAGCAGTGAGAACTCTGGGACAGGGGGTAAAGCTTTCTTT.

This clone was seen once. The genes are TRBV19 and TRBJ1-1; D not resolved. V was cut by 8 bases and J by 0 bases, with 16 bases left in between. The CDR3 covers 15 residues. The germline CDR1 and CDR2 sequences are LNHDA and SQIVND (reference sequence). Here the CDR3 reads CASRLEGTMNTEAFF. In DNA, the CDR3 is TGTGCCAGTCGGTTGGAGGGTACGATGAACACTGAAGCTTTCTTT.

The rearrangement uses TRBV28 and TRBJ2-3, with D perhaps matching TRBD2 (6 bases). Trimming shortened V by 7 bases and J by 2 bases, and 19 bases separated the two germline ends. CDR1 and CDR2 (germline): MDHEN, SYDVKM. The CDR3 is made up of 16 amino acids. The CDR3 nucleotides are TGTGCCAGCACTCTGGGGGGTACCTTATCCACAGATACGCAGTATTTT. As protein: CASTLGGTLSTDTQYF.

The J gene is TRBJ2-7, the V gene TRBV28; 8 bases agree with TRBD2. The CDR3 extends over 13 amino acids. Germline V gene lookup returns CDR1 MDHEN and CDR2 SYDVKM. After removal of 6 bases from V and 4 bases from J, the junction contained 5 bases not matched to a gene. CDR3 in DNA: TGTGCCAGCAGACCTAGCGGGTCTTACGAGCAGTACTTC. Amino acids: CASRPSGSYEQYF. The whole variable domain, remainder taken from reference TRBV28 and TRBJ2-7, is DVKVTQSSRYLVKRTGEKVFLECVQDMDHENMFWYRQDPGLGLRLIYFSYDVKMKEKGDIPEGYSVSREKKERFSLILESASTNQTSMYLCASRPSGSYEQYFGPGTRLTVT.

The chain uses TRBV28 and TRBJ2-1; 9 bases map to TRBD2. Germline CDR1 and CDR2: MDHEN and SYDVKM. J gave up 0 bases and V 7 bases, and 4 bases lay outside the gene matches. The CDR3 extends over 15 amino acids. CDR3 coding DNA: TGTGCCAGCATCCTAGCGGGGAGCTCCTACAATGAGCAGTTCTTC. Translated: CASILAGSSYNEQFF. Supplemented by reference TRBV28 and TRBJ2-1, the full variable domain reads DVKVTQSSRYLVKRTGEKVFLECVQDMDHENMFWYRQDPGLGLRLIYFSYDVKMKEKGDIPEGYSVSREKKERFSLILESASTNQTSMYLCASILAGSSYNEQFFGPGTRLTVL.